This T cell receptor (beta chain) was documented in a study of blood T cell repertoires in COVID-19. Background on the study: T cells, B-cell-depleted T cells, or PBMCs supplied cDNA or gDNA.

Source study methods: Researchers report that nucleated cell counts were estimated from reference gene primer amplification. Using immunoSEQ multiplex PCR, the repertoire was profiled, and TCRdb retains in-frame clones only, with some absent. V, J and clone size are taken as reported in that table, and D and trimming were inferred from the DNA itself. Of 89,000 or so clones listed, about 85% are singletons. The clonotype was recovered from a human donor in a cohort sampled during active COVID-19. Source material: peripheral blood.

The CDR3 region has the DNA TGTGCCAGCAGGAGCGGGCAAAGCTCCTACAATGAGCAGTTCTTC. This encodes CASRSGQSSYNEQFF. The V and J genes are TRBV2 and TRBJ2-1; D possibly corresponds to TRBD2 (6 bases). Germline CDR1 SNHLY, CDR2 FYNNEI. V lost 6 bases, J lost 0 bases, and 12 bases lay in between. This CDR3 has 15 residues.